The present entry profiles one T cell receptor beta chain with its context. Its antigen is currently not known. This clone may be a read error of a much larger clone one base away. This sample was included in a study of identical twins listed by TCRdb under 2016. Context from the whole study: TCR alpha and beta repertoires from monozygotic twins, unrelated adults of various ages and cord blood were deep-sequenced to test whether fetal clonotypes persist. To rule out contamination, replicate twin experiments were performed at different times with different library preparation protocols.

The CDR3 runs 13 amino acids, cysteine and phenylalanine included. Left in the record is the CDR3 DNA by itself, 39 bases read in frame from the first base. The germline V gene specifies SGHRS as CDR1 and YFSETQ as CDR2. Points the paper makes about the study in general: Excess twin sharing in beta out-of-frame sequences was weaker because fewer shared sequences lowered the signal-to-noise ratio. Out-of-frame TCR alpha sharing in monozygotic twins was systematically underestimated by recombination models, whereas sharing between unrelated individuals was in agreement with the recombination models. Abundant cord blood beta clonotypes carried fewer insertions; young adult naive repertoires showed a weaker similar trend, while memory repertoires showed none. Because the same donors could not be followed over many years, conclusions were based on cross-sectional statistical analysis. Zero-insertion analyses could be partly confounded by invariant T cells such as MAIT and iNKT, although diverse VJ usage argued against such confounding for most clonotypes. Compared with coincidental sharing between unrelated individuals, out-of-frame TCR alpha sequences shared between twins had an excess of sequences with low generation probability.

Every donor in the study was a healthy Caucasian. To prepare the library, 5' RACE was applied. The sequencer listed for this sample is Illumina HiSeq 2000. A universal primer binding site was introduced by template switching, and a unique molecular identifier was present in the final cDNA, enabling accurate counting of TCR cDNA molecules. Specific primers in the conserved constant-segment region were used to synthesize first-strand cDNA for TCR alpha and beta chains. Each cDNA library was double barcoded, with a SMART-Mk sample barcode plus Illumina barcodes, to control for contamination. TruSeq adapter sequences, together with Illumina sample barcodes, were added in two successive PCR steps. TCR alpha and beta cDNA libraries were sequenced on the Illumina HiSeq platform with custom primers. In the authors' own workflow: MiGEC processed the raw reads to extract unique molecular identifiers, while MiXCR was used to determine the CDR3 positions. For each individual, recombination models were inferred using an EM algorithm with the repgenHMM and IGoR tools. Shared clonotypes were analyzed with the tcR package in R, and sharing was normalized by the product of cloneset sizes. To study raw recombination without the effects of thymic and clonal selection, out-of-frame nonproductive sequences were analyzed. TCRdb reprocessed the public reads (quality trimming at Q25 with fastp, clone calling with MiXCR) and kept in-frame beta chains. All rows with the same CDR3 protein become a single entry with the most common DNA and genes. TCRdb's processing, not the authors', yielded these V and J calls. This sample is represented by 1.5 million to 2 million distinct CDR3 sequences; roughly a third of them were singletons. The ten top clones hold about 0.27% of the sample.

Here the chain combines TRBV5-1 and TRBJ2-4, with TRBD2 matching 9 junction bases. The end of the DNA fits TRBJ2-7 better, so the J call may be wrong. Source material: cord blood. The clonotype originates from a newborn girl in good health. CDR3 sequence: CAGSWTSAYEQYF. The bases are TGCGCCGGCAGCTGGACTAGCGCCTACGAGCAGTACTTC.